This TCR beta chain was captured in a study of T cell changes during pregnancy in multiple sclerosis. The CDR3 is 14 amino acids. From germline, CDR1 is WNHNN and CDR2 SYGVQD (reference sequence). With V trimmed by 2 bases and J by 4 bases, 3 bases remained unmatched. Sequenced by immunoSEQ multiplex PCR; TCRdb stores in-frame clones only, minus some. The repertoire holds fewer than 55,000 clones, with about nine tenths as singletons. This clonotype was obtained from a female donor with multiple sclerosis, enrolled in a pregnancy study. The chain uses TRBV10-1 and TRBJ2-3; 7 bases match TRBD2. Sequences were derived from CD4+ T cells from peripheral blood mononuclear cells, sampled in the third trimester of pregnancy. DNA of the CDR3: TGCGCCAGCAGTGAGGGGACTAAGGCAGATACGCAGTATTTT. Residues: CASSEGTKADTQYF.